This TCR beta chain is drawn from a study of response to subunit inactivated influenza vaccine. TCRdb re-called the RT-PCR reads with MiXCR, one entry per CDR3 protein. The repertoire consists of a few hundred thousand distinct CDR3 sequences, with roughly 11% occurring once and the leading ten covering 10% to 15%. There are many counts of this clonotype. This material consisted of PBMCs from blood, taken roughly 46 days after vaccination. This clonotype originated in a man in his fifties who received an inactivated influenza vaccine.

For the CDR3, the DNA is TGTGCCACCAGCAGAGATATGGCCCAAGAGACCCAGTACTTC. It is translated as CATSRDMAQETQYF. This sequence joins TRBV15 and TRBJ2-5; D gene uncertain. Germline CDR1 reads LNHNV; CDR2 reads YYDKDF (reference sequence). The ends were cut back, 0 bases at V and 1 base at J, with 6 bases in the middle. The CDR3 has 14 amino acids.